The 26 T cell receptor beta chains in this list originate from one sample, sequenced in a study of blood T cells in healthy people across ages. A second about 6 to 12 cycle PCR used barcoded and J-beta primers. Each CDR3 protein gets one entry after TCRdb re-called the 5' RACE reads with MiXCR. This table holds about 1.4 million distinct CDR3 sequences, approximately 59% found once. The sequenced sample was blood. These TCRs come from a man aged 18-30 years in good health.

This clonotype was observed a handful of times. J is TRBJ2-3 and V is TRBV2; D ambiguous. Trimming took off 5 bases at V and 2 bases at J, with 11 bases between the two ends. Per germline, CDR1 SNHLY and CDR2 FYNNEI. The length of the CDR3 is 14 residues. The CDR3: CASSSRSATDTQYF. The CDR3 DNA reads as TGTGCCAGCAGTTCCCGGTCCGCCACAGATACGCAGTATTTT. The whole variable domain, remainder taken from reference TRBV2 and TRBJ2-3, is EPEVTQTPSHQVTQMGQEVILRCVPISNHLYFYWYRQILGQKVEFLVSFYNNEISEKSEIFDDQFSVERPDGSNFTLKIRSTKLEDSAMYFCASSSRSATDTQYFGPGTRLTVL.

V usage is TRBV7-9 and J usage is TRBJ2-1; D uncertain. Germline lookup yields CDR1 SEHNR and CDR2 FQNEAQ (reference sequence). This CDR3 is built from 16 residues. The germline V and J ends were trimmed by 5 bases and 0 bases, with 14 bases remaining between them. The CDR3 coding sequence is TGTGCCAGCAGCAAACGAGGCAGGAGCTCCTACAATGAGCAGTTCTTC. Its translation is CASSKRGRSSYNEQFF.

This sequence joins TRBV6-5 and TRBJ2-1; TRBD2 agrees at 10 bases. This CDR3 has 14 residues. Germline CDR1 reads MNHEY; CDR2 reads SVGAGI. V was pared by 5 bases and J by 8 bases, with 6 bases of the junction left unmatched. In DNA, the CDR3 is TGTGCCAGCAGTCCGGGACTAGCGTCCGATGAGCAGTTCTTC. It is translated as CASSPGLASDEQFF.

This clonotype was counted a few times. The chain joins TRBV28 to TRBJ2-3, with D perhaps matching TRBD1 (6 bases). Trimming pared 9 bases from V and 2 bases from J, leaving 15 bases between. The CDR3 loop spans 14 amino acids. Germline V CDR1 and CDR2: MDHEN, SYDVKM. As DNA, the CDR3 is TGTGCCAGACCCTTGGACAGATACACAGATACGCAGTATTTT. Its translation is CARPLDRYTDTQYF.

The chain is built from TRBV28 and TRBJ1-2; D is uncertain. The CDR3 loop spans 11 amino acids. The germline V and J ends were trimmed by 5 bases and 8 bases, with 9 bases remaining between them. CDR1 and CDR2 (germline): MDHEN, SYDVKM. CDR3 region: CASSTYGGYTF. The CDR3 DNA sequence: TGTGCCAGCAGTACTTATGGGGGCTACACCTTC.

This sequence joins TRBV7-2 and TRBJ2-1; a possible D gene is TRBD2 (5 bases). The germline V gene has CDR1 SGHTA and CDR2 FQGNSA. Between the trimmed V and J ends, which lost 4 bases and 7 bases, there was a span of 17 bases. This CDR3 spans 15 amino acids. The CDR3 region has the DNA TGTGCCAGCAGCTCGATTTCTACTAGTCGGAATGAGCAGTTCTTC. Protein: CASSSISTSRNEQFF.

In DNA form, the CDR3 reads TGCGCCAGCAGCCAAGATGGGGGCAATTCTAACTATGGCTACACCTTC. Residues: CASSQDGGNSNYGYTF. The chain recombines TRBV4-3 with TRBJ1-2, with a weak D call TRBD1 (6 bases). The ends were cut back, 0 bases at V and 0 bases at J, with 11 bases in the middle. Germline V gene lookup returns CDR1 LGHNA and CDR2 YSLEER. There are 16 residues in the CDR3.

V usage is TRBV10-3 and J usage is TRBJ1-1; D might be TRBD1 (5 bases). CDR1 and CDR2 (germline): ENHRY, SYGVKD. Deletions cut 7 bases from V and 4 bases from J, with 22 bases between. The CDR3 consists of 16 residues. The CDR3 DNA is TGTGCCATCAAATCGGACAAGGACCGGTTCTCCACTGAAGCTTTCTTT. This codes for CAIKSDKDRFSTEAFF.

The J gene is TRBJ2-3, the V gene TRBV4-1; tentatively, D is TRBD1 or TRBD2 (5 bases each). V gave up 2 bases and J gave up 4 bases, with 13 bases separating them. This CDR3 is 15 amino acids long. The V gene's germline CDR1 is MGHRA and CDR2 YSYEKL. CDR3 residues: CASSQQGTIADTQYF. The DNA of the CDR3 is TGCGCCAGCAGCCAACAAGGGACCATCGCAGATACGCAGTATTTT.

About this clonotype itself: The junction shows a germline mismatch at one end, possibly a read error. The chain uses TRBV29-1 and TRBJ2-3; D is possibly TRBD2 (5 bases). Germline assignment: CDR1 SQVTM and CDR2 ANQGSEA. The CDR3 runs to 13 residues. CDR3 in amino acids: CSGKVGGTDTQNF. DNA of the CDR3: TGCAGCGGAAAAGTAGGAGGCACAGATACGCAGAATTTT.

The chain combines TRBV5-1 with TRBJ2-3; D may correspond to TRBD1 or TRBD2 (6 bases each). This CDR3 is built from 17 residues. With 0 bases removed from V and 3 bases from J, the gap between germline ends came to 17 bases. Germline V gives CDR1 SGHRS, CDR2 YFSETQ. CDR3 sequence: CASSLEGARGETDTQYF. The CDR3 DNA sequence: TGCGCCAGCAGCTTGGAAGGAGCGAGGGGGGAAACAGATACGCAGTATTTT.

The genes are TRBV15 and TRBJ2-2, with D possibly TRBD1 on 6 matching bases. CDR3 length: 16 amino acids. The germline CDR1 and CDR2 sequences are LNHNV and YYDKDF (reference sequence). The V end lost 7 bases, the J end lost 2 bases, and 17 bases lay between the germline ends. The CDR3 DNA reads TGTGCCACCAAACCCTCCGGGACACTAAACACCGGGGAGCTGTTTTTT. This encodes CATKPSGTLNTGELFF. The full variable domain, completed using reference TRBV15 and TRBJ2-2, is DAMVIQNPRYQVTQFGKPVTLSCSQTLNHNVMYWYQQKSSQAPKLLFHYYDKDFNNEADTPDNFQSRRPNTSFCFLDIRSPGLGDTAMYLCATKPSGTLNTGELFFGEGSRLTVL.

The J gene is TRBJ1-2, the V gene TRBV27, with 10 bases aligning to TRBD1. There are 15 residues in the CDR3. V gave up 4 bases and J gave up 8 bases; unmatched junction bases: 10. Per the germline V gene, CDR1 is MNHEY and CDR2 is SMNVEV (reference sequence). The CDR3 nucleotides are TGTGCCAGCAGTTCCGGGGACAGGGGAAGTCCGGGCTACACCTTC. Amino acids: CASSSGDRGSPGYTF.

This clonotype occurred many times. This sequence joins TRBV4-2 and TRBJ1-4; D is possibly TRBD1 (5 bases). Germline values: CDR1 LGHNA, CDR2 YNFKEQ. This CDR3 region has 15 residues. V was clipped by 0 bases and J by 8 bases, with 13 bases between them. In DNA, the CDR3 is TGTGCCAGCAGCCAAGATACAGGAGGGCCGGAAAAACTGTTTTTT. It yields the protein CASSQDTGGPEKLFF.

The CDR3 nucleotides are TGTGCCAGCAGCCAAGGCCCACTGCCTACTCCTGAGCAGTTCTTC. Translated, it gives CASSQGPLPTPEQFF. V usage is TRBV11-2 and J usage is TRBJ2-1; D gene ambiguous. There are 15 residues in the CDR3. Looked up from germline, CDR1 is SGHAT and CDR2 is FQNNGV. Trimming took off 5 bases at V and 9 bases at J, with 20 bases between the two ends. Combining the CDR3 with reference TRBV11-2 and TRBJ2-1 gives the whole variable domain EAGVAQSPRYKIIEKRQSVAFWCNPISGHATLYWYQQILGQGPKLLIQFQNNGVVDDSQLPKDRFSAERLKGVDSTLKIQPAKLEDSAVYLCASSQGPLPTPEQFFGPGTRLTVL.

The table lists this clonotype with a few counts. This rearrangement joins TRBV7-2 to TRBJ2-1; D call uncertain. Per germline, CDR1 SGHTA and CDR2 FQGNSA. The CDR3 totals 15 residues. V was shortened by 6 bases and J by 1 base, with 13 bases between the two germline ends. The CDR3 coding sequence is TGTGCCAGCAGGTTTGAGTGGGGATCCTACAATGAGCAGTTCTTC. Translated: CASRFEWGSYNEQFF.

This chain uses TRBV20-1 with TRBJ2-5; tentative D call: TRBD2 (6 bases). The CDR3 totals 13 residues. The germline V gene encodes CDR1 DFQATT and CDR2 SNEGSKA (reference sequence). CDR3 residues: CSGGTKYQETQYF. DNA of the CDR3: TGCAGCGGCGGGACCAAGTACCAAGAGACCCAGTACTTC.

This chain joins TRBV7-9 and TRBJ1-6; D remains ambiguous. Per germline, CDR1 SEHNR and CDR2 FQNEAQ (reference sequence). CDR3 length: 12 amino acids. Trimming took 2 bases from V and 8 from J, leaving 4 bases between them. CDR3 residues: CASSLQDSPLHF. The CDR3 DNA follows: TGTGCCAGCAGCTTACAGGATTCACCCCTCCACTTT.

This sequence joins TRBV25-1 and TRBJ2-1; weak D call: TRBD2 (5 bases). CDR1 is MGHDK and CDR2 is SYGVNS in the germline V gene. V was pared by 5 bases and J by 4 bases, with 21 bases between. CDR3 size: 17 residues. CDR3 nucleotide sequence: TGTGCCAGCAGTCCGACCCGGAGAGGGAGATCATACAATGAGCAGTTCTTC. Amino acid sequence: CASSPTRRGRSYNEQFF.

The chain has TRBV5-1 and TRBJ2-1; no firm D call. CDR1 and CDR2 from the germline V gene are SGHRS and YFSETQ. CDR3 length equals 14 residues. The V gene lost 3 bases and the J gene lost 9 bases, with 16 bases spanning the gap. As DNA, the CDR3 is TGCGCCAGCAGCTGGCTGACTGGACCCGGTGAGCAGTTCTTC. Encoded protein: CASSWLTGPGEQFF. Together with reference TRBV5-1 and TRBJ2-1, the CDR3 gives the full variable domain: KAGVTQTPRYLIKTRGQQVTLSCSPISGHRSVSWYQQTPGQGLQFLFEYFSETQRNKGNFPGRFSGRQFSNSRSEMNVSTLELGDSALYLCASSWLTGPGEQFFGPGTRLTVL.

This clonotype was counted a few times. The chain joins TRBV6-1 to TRBJ1-1; the D is unclear. CDR3 length: 13 amino acids. Germline CDR1 reads MNHNS; CDR2 reads SASEGT. Trimming shortened V by 6 bases and J by 1 base, and 9 bases separated the two germline ends. The CDR3 reads CASRELGNTEAFF. CDR3 coding DNA: TGTGCCAGCAGGGAATTGGGGAACACTGAAGCTTTCTTT.

Points on this clonotype: The junction and the germline gene differ at one end; a read error may be behind it. The genes are TRBV27 and TRBJ2-5; TRBD2 might be the D (7 bases). The last part of the DNA fits TRBJ2-7 better; the J call may be wrong. CDR3 length: 13 amino acids. Germline V gene lookup returns CDR1 MNHEY and CDR2 SMNVEV (reference sequence). The CDR3 is CTSSQGGANEQYF. Written as DNA, the CDR3 is TGTACCAGCAGCCAAGGGGGGGCAAACGAGCAGTACTTC.

The CDR3 DNA follows: TGTGCCAGCAGCCCAACGGCAGGGGCCACTGAAGCTTTCTTT. Encoded protein: CASSPTAGATEAFF. The rearrangement links TRBV7-2 to TRBJ1-1; D perhaps matches TRBD1 (6 bases). The germline V and J ends were trimmed by 5 bases and 4 bases, with 14 bases remaining between them. The CDR3 has 14 amino acids. The germline V gene encodes CDR1 SGHTA and CDR2 FQGNSA.

The V gene is TRBV5-1, the J gene TRBJ2-5; weak D call: TRBD2 (5 bases). The end of the DNA fits TRBJ2-7 better, so the J call may be wrong. The CDR3 is 15 amino acids. Germline V CDR1 and CDR2: SGHRS, YFSETQ. CDR3 sequence: CASSPRGREAYEQYF. The CDR3 DNA sequence: TGCGCCAGCAGCCCTAGAGGGCGAGAAGCCTACGAGCAGTACTTC.

The chain carries TRBV29-1 and TRBJ2-3, with 10 bases fitting TRBD1. The CDR3 spans 14 residues. V was clipped by 7 bases and J by 1 base; unmatched bases: 5. The germline V gene has CDR1 SQVTM and CDR2 ANQGSEA. Written as DNA, the CDR3 is TGCAGCGCTCCCGGGACAGGGGGCACAGATACGCAGTATTTT. Its protein product is CSAPGTGGTDTQYF.

The sample holds a few counts of this clonotype. V and J are TRBV29-1 and TRBJ2-7; D is perhaps TRBD2 (5 bases). This CDR3 is 14 amino acids long. The V gene's germline CDR1 is SQVTM and CDR2 ANQGSEA. V dropped 5 bases and J dropped 3 bases, with 17 bases sitting between them. The CDR3 loop is CSVLGEDTHYEQYF. Here the CDR3 DNA reads TGCAGCGTTCTGGGAGAGGATACCCACTACGAGCAGTACTTC.